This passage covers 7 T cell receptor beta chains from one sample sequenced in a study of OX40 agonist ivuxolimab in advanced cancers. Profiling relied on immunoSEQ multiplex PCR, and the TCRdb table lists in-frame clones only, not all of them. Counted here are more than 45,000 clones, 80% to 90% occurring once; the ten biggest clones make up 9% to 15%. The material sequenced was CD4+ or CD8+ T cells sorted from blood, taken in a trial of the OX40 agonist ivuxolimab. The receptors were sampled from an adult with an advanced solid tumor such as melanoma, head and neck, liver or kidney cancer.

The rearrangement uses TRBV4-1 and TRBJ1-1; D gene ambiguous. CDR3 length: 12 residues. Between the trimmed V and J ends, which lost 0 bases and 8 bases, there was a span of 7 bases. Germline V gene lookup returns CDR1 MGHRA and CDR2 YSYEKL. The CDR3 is CASSQDGTEAFF. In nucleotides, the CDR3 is TGCGCCAGCAGCCAAGATGGTACCGAAGCTTTCTTT.

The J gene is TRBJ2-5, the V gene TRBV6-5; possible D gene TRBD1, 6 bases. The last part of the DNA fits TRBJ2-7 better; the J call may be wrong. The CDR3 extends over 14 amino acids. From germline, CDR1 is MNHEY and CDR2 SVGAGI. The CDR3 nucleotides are TGTGCCAGCAGCTCAGGGGCCGGCTCCTACGAGCAGTACTTC. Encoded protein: CASSSGAGSYEQYF.

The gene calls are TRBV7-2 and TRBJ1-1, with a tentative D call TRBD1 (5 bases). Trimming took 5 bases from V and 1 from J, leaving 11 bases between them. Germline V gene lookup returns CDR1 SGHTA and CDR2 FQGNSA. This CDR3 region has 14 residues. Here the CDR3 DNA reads TGTGCCAGCAGCCCCCTGGGGGGGAACACTGAAGCTTTCTTT. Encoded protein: CASSPLGGNTEAFF.

The CDR3 spells CASSDFGGARKETQYF. As DNA, the CDR3 is TGTGCCAGCAGTGATTTTGGGGGAGCGAGGAAAGAGACCCAGTACTTC. The rearrangement links TRBV25-1 to TRBJ2-5; D might be TRBD1 or TRBD2, each matching 5 bases. V was trimmed by 3 bases and J by 3 bases, leaving 17 bases between them. Germline values: CDR1 MGHDK, CDR2 SYGVNS. The CDR3 runs to 16 residues. The complete variable domain, with remaining parts taken from reference TRBV25-1 and TRBJ2-5, reads EADIYQTPRYLVIGTGKKITLECSQTMGHDKMYWYQQDPGMELHLIHYSYGVNSTEKGDLSSESTVSRIRTEHFPLTLESARPSHTSQYLCASSDFGGARKETQYFGPGTRLLVL.

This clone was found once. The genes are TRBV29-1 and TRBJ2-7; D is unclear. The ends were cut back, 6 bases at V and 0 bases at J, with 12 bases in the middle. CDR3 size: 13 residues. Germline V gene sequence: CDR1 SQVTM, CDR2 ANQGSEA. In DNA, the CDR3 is TGCAGCGTCGTTGGAGTGGGCTCCTACGAGCAGTACTTC. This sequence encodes CSVVGVGSYEQYF.

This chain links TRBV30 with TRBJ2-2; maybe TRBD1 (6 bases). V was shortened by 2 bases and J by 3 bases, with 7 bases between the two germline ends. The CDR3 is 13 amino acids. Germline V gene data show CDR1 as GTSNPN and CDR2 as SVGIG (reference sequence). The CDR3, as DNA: TGTGCCTGGAGTACAGGGTACACCGGGGAGCTGTTTTTT. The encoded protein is CAWSTGYTGELFF.

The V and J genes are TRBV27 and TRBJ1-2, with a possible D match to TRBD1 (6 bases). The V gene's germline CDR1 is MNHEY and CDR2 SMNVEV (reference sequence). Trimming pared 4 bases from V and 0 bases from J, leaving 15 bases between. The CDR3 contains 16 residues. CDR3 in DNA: TGTGCCAGCAGTTCCCTAGAGACAGGTTCTAACTATGGCTACACCTTC. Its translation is CASSSLETGSNYGYTF.